This entry lists 9 T cell receptor beta chains sequenced from one sample in a study of cytomegalovirus exposure and HLA in healthy donors. Both 60 Vbeta primers and 13 Jbeta primers went into the PCR. Method: immunoSEQ multiplex PCR; TCRdb's copy keeps in-frame clones and lacks some. The repertoire holds about 140,000 clones, with more than 60% as singletons. The material sequenced was PBMCs. The origin of the receptors is a man in his forties or fifties in good health and CMV-seronegative.

V gene TRBV20-1 combines with J gene TRBJ2-4; a weak D match, TRBD2 (6 bases). The length of the CDR3 is 11 residues. The germline V gene encodes CDR1 DFQATT and CDR2 SNEGSKA (reference sequence). V was pared by 6 bases and J by 6 bases, with 9 bases between. This chain's CDR3 is CSAWDLNIQYF. DNA of the CDR3: TGCAGTGCCTGGGACTTAAACATTCAGTACTTC.

The chain is built from TRBV9 and TRBJ1-1; D call uncertain. Germline CDR1 reads SGDLS; CDR2 reads YYNGEE. The CDR3 is made up of 13 amino acids. V was clipped by 0 bases and J by 4 bases, with 7 bases between them. The CDR3 sequence is CASSVVESTEAFF. The CDR3 DNA follows: TGTGCCAGCAGCGTAGTGGAGAGCACTGAAGCTTTCTTT. The variable domain in full, with the rest retrieved from reference TRBV9 and TRBJ1-1, is DSGVTQTPKHLITATGQRVTLRCSPRSGDLSVYWYQQSLDQGLQFLIQYYNGEERAKGNILERFSAQQFPDLHSELNLSSLELGDSALYFCASSVVESTEAFFGQGTRLTVV.

The sample holds one count of this clone. The rearrangement uses TRBV30 and TRBJ1-5; D gene unclear. CDR3 length: 13 amino acids. Germline CDR1 GTSNPN, CDR2 SVGIG (reference sequence). Trimming removed 0 bases from V and 3 bases from J, with 6 bases in between. This CDR3 is CAWSVRDNQPQHF. CDR3 nucleotide sequence: TGTGCCTGGAGTGTACGGGACAATCAGCCCCAGCATTTT.

The chain joins TRBV10-3 to TRBJ1-2; 7 bases map to TRBD1. The CDR3 has 18 amino acids. The V and J ends lost 0 bases and 4 bases, in that order; junction bases with no gene match: 14. Germline lookup yields CDR1 ENHRY and CDR2 SYGVKD. CDR3: CAISESGDRWTNFYGYTF. CDR3 DNA: TGTGCCATCAGTGAGTCGGGGGACAGATGGACCAATTTCTATGGCTACACCTTC.

J is TRBJ2-3 and V is TRBV7-3; the match to TRBD2 covers 9 bases. This CDR3 is 16 amino acids long. J gave up 1 base and V 2 bases, and 4 bases lay outside the gene matches. Germline CDR1 reads SGHTA; CDR2 reads FQGTGA. In nucleotides, the CDR3 is TGTGCCAGCAGCTTAGGGGCGGGGGGGGGCACAGATACGCAGTATTTT. It specifies CASSLGAGGGTDTQYF. The full variable domain, in which reference TRBV7-3 and TRBJ2-3 provide the parts outside the CDR3, is GAGVSQTPSNKVTEKGKYVELRCDPISGHTALYWYRQSLGQGPEFLIYFQGTGAADDSGLPNDRFFAVRPEGSVSTLKIQRTERGDSAVYLCASSLGAGGGTDTQYFGPGTRLTVL.

This chain connects TRBV7-9 to TRBJ1-6; D is ambiguous. The length of the CDR3 is 12 residues. With 5 bases removed from V and 14 bases from J, the gap between germline ends came to 13 bases. Looked up from germline, CDR1 is SEHNR and CDR2 is FQNEAQ (reference sequence). CDR3 sequence (DNA): TGTGCCAGCAGCCCGAGCCTCGAGACCCTCCACTTT. Amino acid sequence: CASSPSLETLHF.

The chain joins TRBV14 to TRBJ1-1; no reliable D call. The CDR3 is 13 residues long. The V gene lost 5 bases and the J gene lost 3 bases, with 10 bases spanning the gap. Looked up from germline, CDR1 is SGHDN and CDR2 is FVKESK. CDR3 in DNA: TGTGCCAGCAGCTCCAGTGGAGACACTGAAGCTTTCTTT. This sequence encodes CASSSSGDTEAFF.

V gene TRBV5-1 combines with J gene TRBJ2-1; D is perhaps TRBD2 (5 bases). V shed 6 bases and J shed 9 bases, with 19 bases lying between them. This CDR3 is built from 14 residues. Looked up from germline, CDR1 is SGHRS and CDR2 is YFSETQ. CDR3 sequence reads: CASIPSPNEGEQFF. The CDR3 DNA sequence: TGCGCCAGCATCCCCTCTCCGAATGAGGGTGAGCAGTTCTTC.

The V and J genes are TRBV5-8 and TRBJ2-3; 9 bases align to TRBD1. The CDR3 spans 16 residues. Per the germline V gene, CDR1 is SGHTS and CDR2 is YDEGEE. Trimming took 4 bases from V and 3 from J; bases not matched to a gene: 9. The CDR3 spells CASSRNRGLGTDTQYF. Here the CDR3 DNA reads TGTGCCAGCAGCCGAAACAGGGGGCTAGGGACAGATACGCAGTATTTT.